These 31 T cell receptor beta chains were all obtained from the same sample, sequenced in a study of beta chain features in type 1 diabetes. Overall study results and limits: Among patients with Type 1 diabetes, TCRB CDR3s were moderately but significantly shorter in every one of the four CD4+ subsets.

Antigen specificity for these receptors is unknown. What was sequenced were expressed TCRB transcripts, since all of the isolated RNA had been reverse transcribed. Produced via immunoSEQ multiplex PCR; TCRdb's table is partial and in-frame only. The repertoire has approximately 730,000 clones, 13% of them found once; the top ten carry less than 0.025%. The sequenced sample was naive CD4+ T cells from blood. These receptors were obtained from a young man with type 1 diabetes.

The J gene is TRBJ2-7, the V gene TRBV30; TRBD2 is a possible D gene (5 bases). The CDR3 runs 13 residues. V was pared by 3 bases and J by 0 bases, with 9 bases between. Germline V CDR1 and CDR2: GTSNPN, SVGIG (reference sequence). CDR3 sequence: CAWREGSSYEQYF. The CDR3, as DNA: TGTGCCTGGAGAGAGGGCAGCTCCTACGAGCAGTACTTC.

J is TRBJ2-7 and V is TRBV5-4; D possibly uses TRBD1 or TRBD2 (5 bases each). CDR3 length equals 13 residues. V was cut by 0 bases and J by 8 bases, with 12 bases left in between. The V gene's germline CDR1 is SGHNT and CDR2 YYREEE (reference sequence). The CDR3 DNA follows: TGTGCCAGCAGCTTGGTGGGGACGGGCCAGCAGTACTTC. As protein: CASSLVGTGQQYF.

The rearrangement joins TRBV29-1 to TRBJ2-3; D unresolved. The CDR3 covers 13 residues. The V gene lost 3 bases and the J gene lost 6 bases, with 13 bases spanning the gap. CDR1 and CDR2 (germline): SQVTM, ANQGSEA. CDR3 bases: TGCAGCGTTGAGCGAACTTCTGGTGATACGCAGTATTTT. Translating it yields CSVERTSGDTQYF.

A few counts support this clone. V is TRBV28 and J is TRBJ2-7; D remains ambiguous. Germline CDR1 reads MDHEN; CDR2 reads SYDVKM. V was trimmed by 5 bases and J by 4 bases, leaving 9 bases between them. The CDR3 covers 12 residues. The DNA for the CDR3 is TGTGCCAGCAGTCCTGACCCTTACGAGCAGTACTTC. Translated: CASSPDPYEQYF.

The CDR3, as DNA: TGTGCCAGCAGCTTCTCCGGGACTAGCCCTGAGCAGTTCTTC. This sequence encodes CASSFSGTSPEQFF. The chain joins TRBV7-2 to TRBJ2-1; 9 bases line up with TRBD2. Trimming removed 3 bases from V and 9 bases from J; junction bases left unmatched: 6. Germline lookup yields CDR1 SGHTA and CDR2 FQGNSA. The length of the CDR3 is 14 residues.

This clone was picked up many times. The chain uses TRBV23-1 and TRBJ2-5; 8 bases align to TRBD1. TRBV23-1 counts as an open reading frame of uncertain function. V was pared by 10 bases and J by 2 bases, with 12 bases of the junction left unmatched. This CDR3 is 15 amino acids long. The CDR3 DNA reads as TGCGCCAATACCCCGGACAGGGTTGGGCAAGAGACCCAGTACTTC. Amino acid sequence: CANTPDRVGQETQYF.

Only a few counts were recorded for this clone. The chain couples TRBV10-3 to TRBJ1-5; D gene ambiguous. V was clipped by 2 bases and J by 0 bases, with 5 bases between them. The CDR3 consists of 14 residues. CDR1 is ENHRY, CDR2 SYGVKD, per germline. The CDR3 bases are TGTGCCATCAGTGAGGAGCGTAGCAATCAGCCCCAGCATTTT. As protein: CAISEERSNQPQHF.

In its sample, this clone was seen a few times. The chain carries TRBV10-3 and TRBJ1-2, with 7 bases that match TRBD1. From germline, CDR1 is ENHRY and CDR2 SYGVKD. V shed 2 bases and J 2 bases; nucleotides not matched to a gene: 5. The length of the CDR3 is 15 residues. The CDR3 spells CAISERGQENYGYTF. The CDR3 DNA sequence: TGTGCCATCAGTGAGAGAGGACAGGAAAACTATGGCTACACCTTC.

This chain joins TRBV27 and TRBJ1-4, with no clear D. The germline CDR1 and CDR2 sequences are MNHEY and SMNVEV (reference sequence). V lost 8 bases to trimming and J lost 8 bases, with 12 bases between them. There are 12 residues in the CDR3. The CDR3 region has the DNA TGTGCCAGCGCTACTATAGGGGAAAAACTGTTTTTT. Translation: CASATIGEKLFF.

This clone was observed a few times. Germline and junction disagree at one end, which may indicate a read error. The CDR3, as DNA: TGTGCCAGCAACGTAGGGACTAGCGGGGGGCTGTTAAACAATGAGCAGTTCTTC. It specifies CASNVGTSGGLLNNEQFF. The chain carries TRBV9 and TRBJ2-1, with 15 bases that match TRBD2. The CDR3 spans 18 residues. Germline CDR1 reads SGDLS; CDR2 reads YYNGEE.

The sample holds a few counts of this clone. This rearrangement joins TRBV7-9 to TRBJ1-1, with TRBD1 identical over 8 bases. The CDR3 runs to 13 residues. The J segment lost 6 bases and the V segment lost 2 bases, leaving 2 bases of the junction unmatched. Germline CDR1 is SEHNR and CDR2 is FQNEAQ (reference sequence). CDR3 protein: CASSLQGAAEAFF. The CDR3 DNA reads TGTGCCAGCAGCTTACAGGGGGCGGCTGAAGCTTTCTTT.

This clone was seen only a few times. V is TRBV20-1 and J is TRBJ1-1; weak D call: TRBD1 (5 bases). The germline CDR1 and CDR2 sequences are DFQATT and SNEGSKA (reference sequence). This CDR3 is built from 11 residues. The CDR3 spells CGGTMNTEAFF. The CDR3 DNA sequence: TGCGGGGGGACCATGAACACTGAAGCTTTCTTT.

V gene TRBV14 combines with J gene TRBJ2-2; possibly TRBD1 for D (5 bases). This CDR3 comprises 13 residues. The germline V gene encodes CDR1 SGHDN and CDR2 FVKESK. V lost 7 bases to trimming and J lost 7 bases, with 13 bases between them. Written as DNA, the CDR3 is TGTGCCAGCAATTCCCAGGGAATCGGGGAGCTGTTTTTT. It yields the protein CASNSQGIGELFF.

The chain links TRBV30 to TRBJ2-1; 7 nucleotides line up with TRBD1. V was clipped by 1 base and J by 0 bases; unmatched bases: 6. In germline, CDR1 is GTSNPN, CDR2 SVGIG (reference sequence). There are 16 residues in the CDR3. The CDR3 loop reads CAWSGRQGNSYNEQFF. CDR3 nucleotides: TGTGCCTGGAGTGGACGACAGGGAAACTCCTACAATGAGCAGTTCTTC.

This clone was recorded a few times. The CDR3 DNA reads TGCAGCGTTGAGGTGGGGTCCTCTGGAAACACCATATATTTT. It translates to CSVEVGSSGNTIYF. The rearrangement uses TRBV29-1 and TRBJ1-3; D gene uncertain. CDR1 and CDR2 (germline): SQVTM, ANQGSEA. The CDR3 is 14 residues long. Trimming took 3 bases from V and 0 from J, leaving 9 bases between them.

Comment on this clone: This sample also contains other DNA sequences that code for the same CDR3. This chain links TRBV28 with TRBJ1-5, with D unresolved. In germline, CDR1 is MDHEN, CDR2 SYDVKM. The ends were cut back, 3 bases at V and 2 bases at J, with 5 bases in the middle. CDR3 length equals 13 residues. The CDR3 spells CASSLVGNQPQHF. CDR3 nucleotides: TGTGCCAGCAGTTTGGTAGGCAATCAGCCCCAGCATTTT.

In this sample, this clone turned up a few times. V and J are TRBV27 and TRBJ2-4; no reliable D call. Between the trimmed V and J ends, which lost 6 bases and 1 base, there was a span of 10 bases. CDR1 and CDR2 from the germline V gene are MNHEY and SMNVEV (reference sequence). This CDR3 contains 14 residues. CDR3 loop: CASSGTSAKNIQYF. Here the CDR3 DNA reads TGTGCCAGCAGCGGCACCAGCGCCAAAAACATTCAGTACTTC.

V and J are TRBV20-1 and TRBJ1-2; possible D gene TRBD1, 6 bases. The germline V gene has CDR1 DFQATT and CDR2 SNEGSKA (reference sequence). Trimming took off 5 bases at V and 8 bases at J, with 12 bases between the two ends. The CDR3 consists of 11 residues. The CDR3 reads CSALQGSGYTF. The CDR3 DNA reads TGCAGTGCTTTACAGGGTTCCGGCTACACCTTC.

This clone has more than one count but fewer than ten. The rearrangement uses TRBV5-1 and TRBJ2-3; maybe TRBD2 (6 bases). Germline V gene lookup returns CDR1 SGHRS and CDR2 YFSETQ. V lost 0 bases and J 4 bases, leaving 9 bases between the germline ends. The length of the CDR3 is 14 residues. This chain's CDR3 is CASSLDSSADTQYF. For the CDR3, the DNA is TGCGCCAGCAGCTTGGACTCTAGCGCAGATACGCAGTATTTT. Full variable domain (missing parts from reference TRBV5-1 and TRBJ2-3): KAGVTQTPRYLIKTRGQQVTLSCSPISGHRSVSWYQQTPGQGLQFLFEYFSETQRNKGNFPGRFSGRQFSNSRSEMNVSTLELGDSALYLCASSLDSSADTQYFGPGTRLTVL.

The sample holds one count of this clone. The chain carries TRBV4-1 and TRBJ2-3, with 8 nucleotides matching TRBD1. CDR1 and CDR2 (germline): MGHRA, YSYEKL. The CDR3 sequence is 16 residues long. The V segment lost 1 base and the J segment 4 bases; nucleotides outside the gene matches: 7. The CDR3 bases are TGCGCCAGCAGCCAAGGTGACAGGGGACCCTCAGATACGCAGTATTTT. Its protein product is CASSQGDRGPSDTQYF.

The CDR3 coding sequence is TGCGCCAGCAGCCAAGAAGAGGGTATCAGCACAGATACGCAGTATTTT. It yields the protein CASSQEEGISTDTQYF. The V and J genes are TRBV4-1 and TRBJ2-3; D is possibly TRBD2 (5 bases). The CDR3 sequence is 16 residues long. Germline lookup yields CDR1 MGHRA and CDR2 YSYEKL. With 0 bases removed from V and 0 bases from J, the gap between germline ends came to 10 bases.

This chain joins TRBV30 and TRBJ2-7, with TRBD1 as a possible D gene (5 bases). CDR1 GTSNPN and CDR2 SVGIG come from the germline V gene (reference sequence). The germline V and J ends were trimmed by 3 bases and 7 bases, with 16 bases remaining between them. CDR3 length: 13 residues. As DNA, the CDR3 is TGTGCCTGGAGGGCCCAGGGAATTACAGAGCAGTACTTC. Its translation: CAWRAQGITEQYF.

The genes are TRBV4-1 and TRBJ2-4; 8 positions match TRBD2. V trimming: 1 base; J trimming: 8 bases; junction bases outside the gene matches: 10. Germline-derived CDR1 and CDR2 are MGHRA and YSYEKL. The CDR3 has 16 amino acids. In nucleotides, the CDR3 is TGCGCCAGCAGCCAAGCCCCCGCTGCGGGGGGCGACATTCAGTACTTC. Its protein is CASSQAPAAGGDIQYF.

The chain recombines TRBV7-2 with TRBJ2-7; D ambiguous. CDR3 length: 14 residues. V lost 7 bases and J lost 5, with 18 bases in between. CDR1 is SGHTA and CDR2 is FQGNSA in the germline V gene. This chain's CDR3 is CASTDSRGSNEQYF. CDR3 DNA: TGTGCCAGCACCGATTCCCGAGGTAGCAACGAGCAGTACTTC.

The chain couples TRBV5-1 to TRBJ1-4; 7 bases line up with TRBD1. Looked up from germline, CDR1 is SGHRS and CDR2 is YFSETQ. J was trimmed by 2 bases and V by 4 bases; bases with no gene match: 2. The CDR3 totals 14 residues. The CDR3 DNA is TGCGCCAGCAGCGGGGACAGTACTAATGAAAAACTGTTTTTT. As protein: CASSGDSTNEKLFF. Complete variable domain (other parts from reference TRBV5-1 and TRBJ1-4): KAGVTQTPRYLIKTRGQQVTLSCSPISGHRSVSWYQQTPGQGLQFLFEYFSETQRNKGNFPGRFSGRQFSNSRSEMNVSTLELGDSALYLCASSGDSTNEKLFFGSGTQLSVL.

The chain joins TRBV7-8 to TRBJ1-1; D may be TRBD1 (5 bases). Germline V gives CDR1 SGHVS, CDR2 FQNEAQ. V was trimmed by 1 base and J by 0 bases, leaving 12 bases between them. The CDR3 runs 16 residues. CDR3 residues: CASSLVPTAVNTEAFF. The CDR3 DNA is TGTGCCAGCAGCTTAGTCCCGACAGCAGTGAACACTGAAGCTTTCTTT.

This clone has a handful of counts. V usage is TRBV28 and J usage is TRBJ2-7, with D perhaps TRBD1 (5 bases). Germline loops: CDR1 MDHEN, CDR2 SYDVKM. CDR3 length: 14 amino acids. Trimming took 3 bases from V and 3 from J, leaving 12 bases between them. The CDR3 coding sequence is TGTGCCAGCAGTTTGGGGCAGGTCCACTACGAGCAGTACTTC. As protein: CASSLGQVHYEQYF. Combining the CDR3 with reference TRBV28 and TRBJ2-7 gives the whole variable domain DVKVTQSSRYLVKRTGEKVFLECVQDMDHENMFWYRQDPGLGLRLIYFSYDVKMKEKGDIPEGYSVSREKKERFSLILESASTNQTSMYLCASSLGQVHYEQYFGPGTRLTVT.

This clone came up a few times. The genes are TRBV15 and TRBJ1-1, with TRBD1 matching over 10 bases. The CDR3 consists of 17 residues. Trimming at V came to 2 bases and at J to 0 bases, leaving 6 bases not matched to a gene. Germline V gene sequence: CDR1 LNHNV, CDR2 YYDKDF (reference sequence). The CDR3 protein is CATSRLGQGEMNTEAFF. CDR3 bases: TGTGCCACCAGCAGACTCGGACAGGGGGAGATGAACACTGAAGCTTTCTTT.

With regard to this clone: This sample includes further DNA sequences coding for the same CDR3. The CDR3 DNA is TGTGCCAGCAGTTTTAGTCTCAACACTGAAGCTTTCTTT. As protein: CASSFSLNTEAFF. The V call is TRBV27, the J call TRBJ1-1, with unresolved D. The V gene's germline CDR1 is MNHEY and CDR2 SMNVEV (reference sequence). V lost 3 bases to trimming and J lost 2 bases, with 7 bases between them. The CDR3 loop spans 13 amino acids.

The chain carries TRBV9 and TRBJ1-1; possible D gene TRBD1, 6 bases. The V gene lost 3 bases and the J gene lost 8 bases, with 14 bases spanning the gap. Germline CDR1 reads SGDLS; CDR2 reads YYNGEE. CDR3 size: 13 residues. This CDR3 reads CASSEVWGTEAFF. The CDR3 DNA follows: TGTGCCAGCAGCGAGGTTTGGGGGACAGAAGCTTTCTTT.

V is TRBV6-5 and J is TRBJ2-7, with 10 bases matching TRBD2. V was clipped by 6 bases and J by 2 bases; unmatched bases: 4. Germline values: CDR1 MNHEY, CDR2 SVGAGI. The CDR3 has 14 residues. The CDR3 nucleotides are TGTGCCAGCAGACGGACTAGCGGCGCCTACGAGCAGTACTTC. As protein: CASRRTSGAYEQYF.